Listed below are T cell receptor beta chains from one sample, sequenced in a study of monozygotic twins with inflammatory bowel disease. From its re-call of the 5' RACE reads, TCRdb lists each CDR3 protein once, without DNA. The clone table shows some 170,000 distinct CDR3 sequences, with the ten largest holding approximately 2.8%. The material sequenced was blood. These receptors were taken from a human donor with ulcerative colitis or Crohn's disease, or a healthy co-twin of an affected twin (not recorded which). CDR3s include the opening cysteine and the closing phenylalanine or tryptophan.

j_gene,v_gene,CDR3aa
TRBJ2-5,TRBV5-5,CASSLQTGGMAQYF
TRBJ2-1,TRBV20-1,CSGQISRSGISNEQFF
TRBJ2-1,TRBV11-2,CASSPPFIRTGRTSGFNEQFF
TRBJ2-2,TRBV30,CAWSGLAGVWGELFF
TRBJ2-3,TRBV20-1,CSARVRSRGRYTQYF
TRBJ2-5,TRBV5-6,CASSLAGGSQETQYF
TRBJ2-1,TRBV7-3,CASSSGTGGARTTNEQFF
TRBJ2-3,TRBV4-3,CASSQKGASSTDTQYF
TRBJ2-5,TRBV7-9,CASSPRGIAGTETQYF
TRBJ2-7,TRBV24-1,CATSDGDRGKDEQYF
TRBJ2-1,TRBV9,CASSARTAGSYNEQFF
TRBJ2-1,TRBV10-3,CATKSGYGSYNEQFF
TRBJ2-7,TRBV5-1,CASSLTVTYEQYF
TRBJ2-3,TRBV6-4,CASSDRASGALSTDTQYF
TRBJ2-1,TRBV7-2,CASSLIHPGGGHNEQFF
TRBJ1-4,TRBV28,CASSLGTEEKLIF
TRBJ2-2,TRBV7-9,CASSFPGLERAGELVF
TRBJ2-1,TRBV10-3,CALRAAEREGINNEQFF
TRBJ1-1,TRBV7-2,CASSPGGANTEAFF